The 19 T cell receptor beta chains presented below share a single source sample, sequenced in a study of cytomegalovirus exposure and HLA in healthy donors. This table comes from immunoSEQ multiplex PCR, and its TCRdb copy is limited to in-frame clones, with some not included. The sample consists of 250,000 to 400,000 clones, approximately 86% of them appearing once. Material for sequencing was PBMCs. All receptors derive from a man aged 30-40 years in good health and CMV-seronegative.

J is TRBJ1-5 and V is TRBV18; D perhaps matches TRBD1 (5 bases). Trimming cost V 3 bases and J 0 bases, with 18 bases left between them. Germline V lookup: CDR1 KGHSH, CDR2 LQKENI. This CDR3 has 18 residues. Here the CDR3 DNA reads TGTGCCAGCTCACCGGGGCTCGGGGGACTTCATAGCAATCAGCCCCAGCATTTT. Protein product: CASSPGLGGLHSNQPQHF.

The chain links TRBV7-9 to TRBJ2-5; D uncertain. In germline, CDR1 is SEHNR, CDR2 FQNEAQ (reference sequence). There are 12 residues in the CDR3. V dropped 2 bases and J dropped 5 bases, with 6 bases sitting between them. The CDR3, as DNA: TGTGCCAGCAGCTTATGGGCGGAGACCCAGTACTTC. The encoded protein is CASSLWAETQYF.

The genes are TRBV4-3 and TRBJ2-3, with TRBD2 as a possible D gene (6 bases). Trimming took off 4 bases at V and 8 bases at J, with 25 bases between the two ends. This CDR3 contains 17 residues. CDR1 LGHNA and CDR2 YSLEER come from the germline V gene. CDR3: CASSLHLGGAPSGTQYF. CDR3 DNA sequence: TGCGCCAGCAGCCTCCATCTAGGCGGGGCCCCGAGCGGTACGCAGTATTTT.

This chain joins TRBV4-3 and TRBJ2-1; 13 bases fit TRBD2. The CDR3 is 20 residues long. The V segment lost 1 base and the J segment 7 bases; nucleotides outside the gene matches: 16. CDR1 is LGHNA and CDR2 is YSLEER in the germline V gene. CDR3 in DNA: TGCGCCAGCAGCCAAGGGGCGACTAGCGGGGGGAGCCTTCTGGTTAATGAGCAGTTCTTC. Protein: CASSQGATSGGSLLVNEQFF.

This chain uses TRBV7-9 with TRBJ1-1; D perhaps matches TRBD1 (6 bases). The germline V gene has CDR1 SEHNR and CDR2 FQNEAQ (reference sequence). With 5 bases removed from V and 1 base from J, the gap between germline ends came to 14 bases. CDR3 length equals 15 residues. The CDR3 coding sequence is TGTGCCAGCAGCCCAAGGGGGTTGGGGAACACTGAAGCTTTCTTT. Encoded protein: CASSPRGLGNTEAFF.

V usage is TRBV29-1 and J usage is TRBJ1-5; D is ambiguous. This CDR3 comprises 13 residues. V was pared by 3 bases and J by 3 bases, with 9 bases between. Germline V gene lookup returns CDR1 SQVTM and CDR2 ANQGSEA. CDR3 in DNA: TGCAGCGTTGAGGGCATCCCCAATCAGCCCCAGCATTTT. It codes for CSVEGIPNQPQHF.

The CDR3 DNA sequence: TGTGCCAGCTCACCACCAACGGCGGGGTTCAACGAGCAGTACTTC. This sequence encodes CASSPPTAGFNEQYF. The chain joins TRBV18 to TRBJ2-7, with TRBD2 as a possible D gene (6 bases). CDR3 length equals 15 residues. Deletions cut 0 bases from V and 5 bases from J, with 14 bases between. In germline, CDR1 is KGHSH, CDR2 LQKENI.

This clone showed up just once. J is TRBJ1-2 and V is TRBV7-8; possible D gene TRBD1, 6 bases. The V gene's germline CDR1 is SGHVS and CDR2 FQNEAQ. CDR3 size: 17 residues. The V gene lost 4 bases and the J gene lost 4 bases, with 22 bases spanning the gap. The CDR3 DNA follows: TGTGCCAGCAGCTCACAGGGCTCCATGGCTCAACTCTATGGCTACACCTTC. Its protein product is CASSSQGSMAQLYGYTF. Filled out from reference TRBV7-8 and TRBJ1-2, the complete variable domain reads GAGVSQSPRYKVAKRGQDVALRCDPISGHVSLFWYQQALGQGPEFLTYFQNEAQLDKSGLPSDRFFAERPEGSVSTLKIQRTQQEDSAVYLCASSSQGSMAQLYGYTFGSGTRLTVV.

The chain has TRBV4-1 and TRBJ1-3; no clear D gene. V was pared by 0 bases and J by 0 bases, with 24 bases between. CDR1 is MGHRA, CDR2 YSYEKL, per germline. This CDR3 is 21 amino acids long. CDR3 DNA sequence: TGCGCCAGCAGCCAAGATAGTCTTAGCGTACCGGTTGTAGGCTCTGGAAACACCATATATTTT. It yields the protein CASSQDSLSVPVVGSGNTIYF.

The V call is TRBV30, the J call TRBJ1-1, with D unresolved. Germline loops: CDR1 GTSNPN, CDR2 SVGIG (reference sequence). The CDR3 consists of 15 residues. Trimming took off 3 bases at V and 1 base at J, with 15 bases between the two ends. The DNA of the CDR3 is TGTGCCTGGAGCGAATACGGGGTCGGGAACACTGAAGCTTTCTTT. This gives the protein CAWSEYGVGNTEAFF.

The chain joins TRBV6-6 to TRBJ1-2; TRBD1 matches at 8 bases. There are 14 residues in the CDR3. CDR1 is MNHNY, CDR2 SVGAGI, per germline (reference sequence). Trimming took 5 bases from V and 4 from J; bases not matched to a gene: 6. This chain's CDR3 is CASSRLGQGYGYTF. The CDR3 bases are TGTGCCAGCAGTAGGCTCGGACAGGGCTATGGCTACACCTTC.

This clone was recorded only once. This sequence joins TRBV5-6 and TRBJ2-5; 12 nucleotides align to TRBD2. Germline V lookup: CDR1 SGHDT, CDR2 YYEEEE. CDR3 length equals 16 residues. V gave up 4 bases and J gave up 1 base; unmatched junction bases: 5. The CDR3 DNA sequence: TGTGCCAGCAGCGATGGACTAGCGGGGTCCCAAGAGACCCAGTACTTC. Translation gives CASSDGLAGSQETQYF.

The V and J genes are TRBV10-1 and TRBJ2-7, with TRBD2 as a possible D gene (6 bases). CDR3 length equals 15 residues. Germline loops: CDR1 WNHNN, CDR2 SYGVQD (reference sequence). Trimming stripped 2 bases from V and 0 bases from J, with 11 bases between. CDR3 DNA: TGCGCCAGCAGTGAGGCCGGGGGAGACTCCTACGAGCAGTACTTC. This gives the protein CASSEAGGDSYEQYF.

This clone has a single count. The V call is TRBV2, the J call TRBJ2-7; a possible D gene is TRBD1 (5 bases). The CDR3 is 15 amino acids. V lost 3 bases, J lost 1 base, and 13 bases lay in between. Germline V gene data show CDR1 as SNHLY and CDR2 as FYNNEI. The DNA of the CDR3 is TGTGCCAGCAGTGATCAGGGTTTTATATCCTACGAGCAGTACTTC. Translation gives CASSDQGFISYEQYF.

This chain uses TRBV6-6 with TRBJ1-2, with 8 nucleotides matching TRBD1. CDR1 and CDR2 from the germline V gene are MNHNY and SVGAGI (reference sequence). With V trimmed by 4 bases and J by 6 bases, 7 bases remained unmatched. The CDR3 is 14 residues long. DNA for the CDR3: TGTGCCAGCAGTTTTTCGGACAGGGAGAATGGCTACACCTTC. Translating it yields CASSFSDRENGYTF.

The chain employs TRBV7-8 and TRBJ1-3; 9 bases match TRBD1. V lost 6 bases, J lost 4 bases, and 1 base stayed unmatched. From germline, CDR1 is SGHVS and CDR2 FQNEAQ. This CDR3 is built from 13 residues. This CDR3 is CASRQGAGNTIYF. DNA for the CDR3: TGTGCCAGCAGACAGGGGGCCGGAAACACCATATATTTT.

Concerning this clone itself: Other DNA sequences of this sample code for an identical CDR3. The genes are TRBV6-5 and TRBJ2-7; perhaps TRBD1 as D (6 bases). The germline gives CDR1 MNHEY, CDR2 SVGAGI. The CDR3 contains 13 residues. Deletions cut 8 bases from V and 2 bases from J, with 13 bases between. This chain's CDR3 is CASSPGQTYEQYF. The CDR3 DNA is TGTGCCAGCTCCCCTGGACAGACCTACGAGCAGTACTTC.

This chain uses TRBV5-6 with TRBJ2-4, with D perhaps matching TRBD1 (5 bases). CDR1 SGHDT and CDR2 YYEEEE come from the germline V gene. The CDR3 sequence is 14 residues long. Deletions cut 1 base from V and 1 base from J, with 6 bases between. CDR3 nucleotide sequence: TGTGCCAGCAGCTTGAGACAGGCCAAAAACATTCAGTACTTC. The encoded protein is CASSLRQAKNIQYF.

This clone was observed once. The chain couples TRBV4-3 to TRBJ1-6; 8 nucleotides agree with TRBD1. This CDR3 spans 16 amino acids. V shed 4 bases, J shed 8 bases, and the junction held 10 bases outside the gene matches. Germline V gives CDR1 LGHNA, CDR2 YSLEER. The CDR3 sequence: CASSRLTGVSDSPLHF. CDR3 bases: TGCGCCAGCAGCCGGCTGACAGGGGTGTCTGATTCACCCCTCCACTTT.